The 9 T cell receptor beta chains below were found in one sample sequenced in a study of T cell responses to AZD1222 COVID-19 vaccine. Sequencing used immunoSEQ multiplex PCR; TCRdb keeps in-frame clones, though not all of them. The data show fewer than 200,000 clones, with around 85% seen just once and 0.95% to 1.1% held by the top ten. The sample in question was peripheral blood, obtained 28 days after the second AZD1222 dose. Receptor source: an adult who received the AZD1222 COVID-19 vaccine.

The V gene is TRBV25-1, the J gene TRBJ1-6, with D perhaps TRBD1 (5 bases). The germline V gene encodes CDR1 MGHDK and CDR2 SYGVNS. Trimming took 9 bases from V and 9 from J, leaving 21 bases between them. The CDR3 sequence is 15 residues long. For the CDR3, the DNA is TGTGCCAGTCGGGCCCGAACCACCGGGGCTTCACCCCTCCACTTT. Translation: CASRARTTGASPLHF.

This chain joins TRBV6-5 and TRBJ1-1; 7 positions agree with TRBD1. The CDR3 spans 14 residues. CDR1 is MNHEY and CDR2 is SVGAGI in the germline V gene. Trimming cost V 0 bases and J 4 bases; bases outside gene matches: 2. The CDR3 coding sequence is TGTGCCAGCAGTTACTCATGGACAGGCACTGAAGCTTTCTTT. This encodes CASSYSWTGTEAFF.

The chain has TRBV3-1 (or the pseudogene TRBV3-2) and TRBJ2-2, with TRBD2 matching over 14 bases. This CDR3 is 20 amino acids long. Per the germline V gene, CDR1 is LGHDT and CDR2 is YNNKEL (reference sequence). Trimming removed 6 bases from V and 3 bases from J; junction bases left unmatched: 15. CDR3 nucleotide sequence: TGTGCCAGCAGAACGATTCCGGGACTAGCGGGGGTAAGGGACACCGGGGAGCTGTTTTTT. This gives the protein CASRTIPGLAGVRDTGELFF.

This clone showed up just once. The V gene is TRBV7-9, the J gene TRBJ1-6; TRBD1 agrees at 9 bases. CDR1 and CDR2 (germline): SEHNR, FQNEAQ (reference sequence). With V trimmed by 5 bases and J by 10 bases, 3 bases remained unmatched. The CDR3 consists of 13 residues. As DNA, the CDR3 is TGTGCCAGCAGCCGACAGGGGGTGTCACCCCTCCACTTT. As protein: CASSRQGVSPLHF.

The V gene is TRBV6-5, the J gene TRBJ1-1, with 7 bases aligning to TRBD1. The CDR3 extends over 14 amino acids. From germline, CDR1 is MNHEY and CDR2 SVGAGI. With 6 bases clipped from V and 5 bases from J, the junction kept 9 bases outside the gene matches. This CDR3 reads CASRRTGPRTEAFF. Here the CDR3 DNA reads TGTGCCAGCAGACGGACAGGCCCGAGGACTGAAGCTTTCTTT.

The V call is TRBV6-1, the J call TRBJ1-2; possibly TRBD1 for D (6 bases). V lost 1 base and J lost 8, with 17 bases in between. Germline V gene lookup returns CDR1 MNHNS and CDR2 SASEGT. The CDR3 is 15 residues long. The CDR3 DNA reads as TGTGCCAGCAGTGAAGGAGGGGGAACGGTCGACGGCTACACCTTC. It yields the protein CASSEGGGTVDGYTF.

The chain's CDR3 is CATGGQGGMNTEAFF. The CDR3 DNA is TGTGCCACCGGAGGACAGGGGGGAATGAACACTGAAGCTTTCTTT. The chain employs TRBV7-9 and TRBJ1-1; 10 bases line up with TRBD1. Germline assignment: CDR1 SEHNR and CDR2 FQNEAQ (reference sequence). The CDR3 contains 15 residues. Unmatched junction bases numbered 8, after V lost 10 bases and J lost 0 bases.

In its sample, this clone was seen a few times. This chain connects TRBV5-4 to TRBJ2-2; 14 positions agree with TRBD2. CDR3 length: 19 amino acids. V dropped 4 bases and J dropped 4; count of bases not matched to a gene: 12. Germline loops: CDR1 SGHNT, CDR2 YYREEE (reference sequence). This CDR3 reads CASSTPGLAGAASTGELFF. CDR3 nucleotides: TGTGCCAGCAGCACTCCGGGACTAGCGGGGGCCGCTTCCACCGGGGAGCTGTTTTTT. Using reference TRBV5-4 and TRBJ2-2 for the parts outside the CDR3, the full variable domain is ETGVTQSPTHLIKTRGQQVTLRCSSQSGHNTVSWYQQALGQGPQFIFQYYREEENGRGNFPPRFSGLQFPNYSSELNVNALELDDSALYLCASSTPGLAGAASTGELFFGEGSRLTVL.

The chain has TRBV9 and TRBJ2-1; no reliable D call. The germline V gene has CDR1 SGDLS and CDR2 YYNGEE. Trimming removed 3 bases from V and 5 bases from J, with 9 bases in between. The CDR3 loop spans 13 amino acids. The CDR3 sequence: CASSGASHNEQFF. CDR3 DNA sequence: TGTGCCAGCAGCGGAGCTTCCCACAATGAGCAGTTCTTC.